The T cell receptor (beta chain) described here comes from a study of control samples from healthy donors and cancer patients. Using immunoSEQ multiplex PCR, the repertoire was profiled, and TCRdb retains in-frame clones only, with some absent. The table has roughly 130,000 clones, about 88% seen once. Looked up from germline, CDR1 is LNHDA and CDR2 is SQIVND (reference sequence). The CDR3 has 15 amino acids. The junction had 8 bases not matched to a gene; V was cut back by 5 bases and J by 3 bases. The rearrangement joins TRBV19 to TRBJ1-2; 8 positions match TRBD1. The specimen was blood. This clonotype originated in a man in his forties or fifties in good health. CDR3 protein: CASSPGQGEYYGYTF. The CDR3 DNA reads as TGTGCCAGTAGTCCCGGACAGGGAGAGTACTATGGCTACACCTTC.